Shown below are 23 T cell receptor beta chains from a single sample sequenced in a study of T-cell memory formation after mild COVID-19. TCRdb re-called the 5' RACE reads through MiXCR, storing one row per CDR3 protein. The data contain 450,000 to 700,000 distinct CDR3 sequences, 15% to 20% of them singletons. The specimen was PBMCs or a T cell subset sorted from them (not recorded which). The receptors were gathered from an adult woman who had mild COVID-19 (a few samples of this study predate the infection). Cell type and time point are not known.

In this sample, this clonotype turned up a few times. The CDR3 spells CASSLGLGRAYNEQFF. CDR3 DNA sequence: TGTGCCAGCAGTTTAGGTCTCGGGAGGGCTTACAATGAGCAGTTCTTC. The rearrangement joins TRBV12-3 or TRBV12-4 to TRBJ2-1, with 8 nucleotides matching TRBD2. The CDR3 sequence is 16 residues long. V trimming: 1 base; J trimming: 4 bases; junction bases outside the gene matches: 6.

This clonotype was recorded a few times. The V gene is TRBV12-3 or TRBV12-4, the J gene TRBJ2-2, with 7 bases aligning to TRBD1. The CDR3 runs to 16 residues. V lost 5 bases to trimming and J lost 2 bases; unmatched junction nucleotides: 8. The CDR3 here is CASSPYRGRNTGELFF. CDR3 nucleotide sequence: TGTGCCAGCAGTCCCTACAGGGGCCGTAACACCGGGGAGCTGTTTTTT.

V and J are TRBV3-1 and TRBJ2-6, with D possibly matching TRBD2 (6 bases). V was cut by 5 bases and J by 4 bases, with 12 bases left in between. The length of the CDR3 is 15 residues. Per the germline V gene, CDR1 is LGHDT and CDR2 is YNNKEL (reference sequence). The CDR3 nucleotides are TGTGCCAGCAGCTGGTACCTAGCGGGGGCCAACGTCCTGACTTTC. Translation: CASSWYLAGANVLTF.

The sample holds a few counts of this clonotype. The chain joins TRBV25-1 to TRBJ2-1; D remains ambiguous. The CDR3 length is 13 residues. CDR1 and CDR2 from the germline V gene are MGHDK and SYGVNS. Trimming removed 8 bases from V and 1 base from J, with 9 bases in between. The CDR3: CASSETSYNEQFF. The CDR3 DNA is TGTGCCAGCTCCGAGACTTCCTACAATGAGCAGTTCTTC.

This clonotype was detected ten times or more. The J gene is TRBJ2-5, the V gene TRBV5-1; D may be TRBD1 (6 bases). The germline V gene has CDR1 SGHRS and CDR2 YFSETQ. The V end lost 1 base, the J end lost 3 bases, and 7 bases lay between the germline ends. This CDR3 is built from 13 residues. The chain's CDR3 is CASSLPGEETQYF. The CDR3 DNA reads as TGCGCCAGCAGCTTGCCAGGGGAAGAGACCCAGTACTTC.

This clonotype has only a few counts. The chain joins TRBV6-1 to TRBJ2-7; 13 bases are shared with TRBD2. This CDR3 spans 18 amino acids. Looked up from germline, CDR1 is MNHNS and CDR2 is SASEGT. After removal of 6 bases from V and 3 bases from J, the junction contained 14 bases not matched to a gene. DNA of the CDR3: TGTGCCAGCAGGGGGACTAGCGGGGATGGGAAATCGAGCTACGAGCAGTACTTC. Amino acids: CASRGTSGDGKSSYEQYF.

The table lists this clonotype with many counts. CDR3 amino acids: CASSYGGRSDTQYF. The CDR3 coding sequence is TGCGCCAGCAGCTATGGGGGGAGATCAGATACGCAGTATTTT. This chain connects TRBV5-1 to TRBJ2-3, with D maybe TRBD2 (6 bases). Trimming cost V 3 bases and J 4 bases, with 12 bases left between them. In germline, CDR1 is SGHRS, CDR2 YFSETQ. The CDR3 length is 14 residues.

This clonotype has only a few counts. CDR3 loop: CASSYSDRGRKYGYTF. The CDR3 coding sequence is TGTGCCAGCAGTTACTCGGACAGGGGGCGAAAGTATGGCTACACCTTC. V is TRBV6-5 and J is TRBJ1-2; TRBD1 aligns across 11 bases. The CDR3 has 16 amino acids. Germline V lookup: CDR1 MNHEY, CDR2 SVGAGI. The V gene end was trimmed by 0 bases and the J gene end by 5 bases; junction bases not matched to a gene: 5.

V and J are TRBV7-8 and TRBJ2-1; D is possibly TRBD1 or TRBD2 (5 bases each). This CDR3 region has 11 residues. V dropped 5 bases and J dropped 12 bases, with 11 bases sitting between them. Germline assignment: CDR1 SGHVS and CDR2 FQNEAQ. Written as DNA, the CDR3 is TGTGCCAGCAGCCCTCGGGGCGCGCAGTTCTTC. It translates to CASSPRGAQFF.

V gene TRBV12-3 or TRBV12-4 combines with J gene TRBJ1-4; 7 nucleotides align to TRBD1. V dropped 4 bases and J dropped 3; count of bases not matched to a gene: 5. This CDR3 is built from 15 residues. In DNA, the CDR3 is TGTGCCAGCAGTTCATACGGGACAGCTAATGAAAAACTGTTTTTT. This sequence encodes CASSSYGTANEKLFF.

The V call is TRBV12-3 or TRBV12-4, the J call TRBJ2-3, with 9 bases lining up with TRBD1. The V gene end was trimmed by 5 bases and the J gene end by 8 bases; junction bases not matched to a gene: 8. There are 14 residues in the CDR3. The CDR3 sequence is CASSPGQGFATQYF. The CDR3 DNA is TGTGCCAGCAGTCCGGGACAGGGCTTCGCTACGCAGTATTTT.

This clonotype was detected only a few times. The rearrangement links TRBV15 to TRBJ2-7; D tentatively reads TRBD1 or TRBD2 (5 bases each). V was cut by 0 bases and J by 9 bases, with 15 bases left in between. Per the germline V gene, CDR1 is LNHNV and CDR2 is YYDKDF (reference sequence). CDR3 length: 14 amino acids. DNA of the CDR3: TGTGCCACCAGCAGAGATCGTGAGGGGTCGGTGCAGTACTTC. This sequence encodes CATSRDREGSVQYF.

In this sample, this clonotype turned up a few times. This chain's CDR3 is CSGGTPRTDNEQFF. Here the CDR3 DNA reads TGCAGCGGGGGGACCCCACGGACCGACAATGAGCAGTTCTTC. The chain carries TRBV29-1 and TRBJ2-1, with D perhaps being TRBD1 or TRBD2 (5 bases each). Germline V gives CDR1 SQVTM, CDR2 ANQGSEA. V was trimmed by 7 bases and J by 5 bases, leaving 18 bases between them. This CDR3 has 14 amino acids.

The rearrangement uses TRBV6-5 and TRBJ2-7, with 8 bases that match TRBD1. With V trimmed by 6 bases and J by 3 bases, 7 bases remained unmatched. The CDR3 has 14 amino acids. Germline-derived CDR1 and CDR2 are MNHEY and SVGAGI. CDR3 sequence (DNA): TGTGCCAGCAGGTCCTATGGGACAGGCTACGAGCAGTACTTC. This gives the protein CASRSYGTGYEQYF.

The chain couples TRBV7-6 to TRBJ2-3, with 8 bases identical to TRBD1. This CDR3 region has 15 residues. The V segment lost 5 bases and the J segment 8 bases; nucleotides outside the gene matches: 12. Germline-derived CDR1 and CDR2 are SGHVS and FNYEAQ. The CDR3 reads CASSPGTGSPGTQYF. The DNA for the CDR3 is TGTGCCAGCAGCCCCGGGACAGGTTCCCCCGGTACGCAGTATTTT. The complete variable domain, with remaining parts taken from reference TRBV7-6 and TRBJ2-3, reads GAGVSQSPRYKVTKRGQDVALRCDPISGHVSLYWYRQALGQGPEFLTYFNYEAQQDKSGLPNDRFSAERPEGSISTLTIQRTEQRDSAMYRCASSPGTGSPGTQYFGPGTRLTVL.

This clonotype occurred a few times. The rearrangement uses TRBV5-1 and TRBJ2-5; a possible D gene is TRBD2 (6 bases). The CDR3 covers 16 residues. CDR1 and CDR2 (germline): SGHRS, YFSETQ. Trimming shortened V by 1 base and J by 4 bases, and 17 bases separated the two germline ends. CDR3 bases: TGCGCCAGCAGCTTGTTACCGTCGGAGGGAAGAGAGACCCAGTACTTC. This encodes CASSLLPSEGRETQYF.

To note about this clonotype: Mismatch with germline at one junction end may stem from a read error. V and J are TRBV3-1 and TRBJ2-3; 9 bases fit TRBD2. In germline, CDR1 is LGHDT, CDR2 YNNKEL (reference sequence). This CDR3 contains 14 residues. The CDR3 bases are TGTGCCAGCAGCCAAGGGGCCGCGGTAGCGGGGGCCCTATTT. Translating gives CASSQGAAVAGALF.

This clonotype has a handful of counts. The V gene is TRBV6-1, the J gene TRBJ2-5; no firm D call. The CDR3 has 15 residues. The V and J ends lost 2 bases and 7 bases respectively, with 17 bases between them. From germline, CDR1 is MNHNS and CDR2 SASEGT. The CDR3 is CASSESLEAPGTQYF. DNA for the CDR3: TGTGCCAGCAGTGAATCGCTTGAGGCGCCCGGGACCCAGTACTTC.

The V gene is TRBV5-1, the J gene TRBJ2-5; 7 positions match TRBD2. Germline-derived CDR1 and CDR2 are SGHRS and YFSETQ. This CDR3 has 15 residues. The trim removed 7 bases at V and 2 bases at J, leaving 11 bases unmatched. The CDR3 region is CASPEGGKAQETQYF. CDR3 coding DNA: TGCGCCAGCCCCGAGGGAGGGAAGGCTCAAGAGACCCAGTACTTC.

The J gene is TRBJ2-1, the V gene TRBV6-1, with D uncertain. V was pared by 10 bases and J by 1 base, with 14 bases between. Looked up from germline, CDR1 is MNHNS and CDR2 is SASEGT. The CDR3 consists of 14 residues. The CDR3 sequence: CATEKTASYNEQFF. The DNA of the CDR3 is TGTGCCACCGAGAAGACGGCTTCCTACAATGAGCAGTTCTTC.

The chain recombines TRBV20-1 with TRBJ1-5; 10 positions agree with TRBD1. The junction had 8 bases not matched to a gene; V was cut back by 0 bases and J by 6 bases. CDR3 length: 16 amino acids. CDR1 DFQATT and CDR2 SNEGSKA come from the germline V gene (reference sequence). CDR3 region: CSARDGDRGESQPQHF. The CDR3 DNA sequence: TGCAGTGCTAGAGATGGGGACAGGGGAGAAAGTCAGCCCCAGCATTTT.

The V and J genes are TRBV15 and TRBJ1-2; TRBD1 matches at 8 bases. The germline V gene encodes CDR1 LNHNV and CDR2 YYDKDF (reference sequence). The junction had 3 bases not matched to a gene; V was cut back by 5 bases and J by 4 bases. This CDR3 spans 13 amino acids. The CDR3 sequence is CATSHGQGYGYTF. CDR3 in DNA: TGTGCCACCAGCCATGGACAGGGCTATGGCTACACCTTC.

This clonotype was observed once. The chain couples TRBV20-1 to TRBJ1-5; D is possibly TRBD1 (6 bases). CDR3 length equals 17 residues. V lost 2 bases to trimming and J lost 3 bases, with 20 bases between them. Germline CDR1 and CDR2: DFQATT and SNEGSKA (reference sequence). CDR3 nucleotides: TGCAGTGCTAGAACTCTGCTACCGGGACATGACAATCAGCCCCAGCATTTT. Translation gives CSARTLLPGHDNQPQHF.